Listed here is a single T cell receptor (beta chain). Its antigen target is currently unknown. No quality values exist for individual bases; no much larger clone is one base distant. The data were obtained in a study of long-term antiretroviral therapy in people with HIV (dated by TCRdb to 2021 to 2024). Context from the whole study: The earliest samples were collected approximately a decade before the 2015 WHO recommendation for immediate ART, a period when ART was typically delayed until CD4 counts fell. Whether ART initiation and durable HIV suppression were associated with changes in peripheral blood TRB repertoire composition and diversity was tested in a retrospective serial study. A total of fewer than 200 cryopreserved PBMC samples were contributed to the cohort by 30 adults with confirmed HIV infection, with samples collected serially over a mean of approximately six years (range 1-12). Among the approximately 27 participants with HIV, more than ten were female. No cross-contamination during QIAcube processing turned up in test extractions that ran a monoclonal T-cell line alongside around 34 polyclonal samples.

The V and J ends are trimmed by 3 bases and 5 bases, leaving 13 bases between them. The CDR3 measures 15 amino acids from cysteine to phenylalanine. Only the CDR3 DNA is retained, 45 bases long and in frame from the first base. The germline V gene (reference sequence) provides CDR1 PRHDT and CDR2 FYEKMQ. Sequencing of the TRB variable region was done with the immunoSEQ hsTCRB v3.0 assay at survey level resolution. The targeted TRB sequencing depth was roughly 40,000-55,000 T-cell genomes per sample. An Illumina MiSeq with a v3 150-cycle kit was used to sequence the pooled TRB libraries. Processing in the source paper ran as follows. Repertoire analysis ran in R within a reproducible Nextflow workflow covering QC, data transformation and analysis. LymphoSeq2, an R package for AIRR-Seq data exploration, was used to implement custom analyses. A handful of samples that yielded fewer than 5000 total TRB sequences were excluded, so that under 200 HIV repertoires were analyzed. Of the 188 retained HIV repertoires, 55 to 60 were collected before and 120 to 130 after ART initiation. Each repertoire was downsampled to 5000 TRB nucleotide sequences, and summary statistics were averaged across 100 downsampling iterations. Only TRB sequences with CDR3 regions of at least seven amino acids were retained for analysis. Diversity was assessed using a clonality score derived from Shannon entropy and using the Gini coefficient. In the repertoire networks, any two of the top 5000 CDR3 amino acid sequences were connected whenever the two sequences differed by an edit distance of one. GLIPH2 predicted antigen specificity groups and MHC restriction for TRB CDR3 amino acid sequences. Known CMV, EBV, HIV or tissue antigen associations were flagged by matching CDR3 amino acid sequences against VDJdb and McPAS-TCR. Pre-ART, post-ART and control groups were compared with Wilcoxon signed-rank tests and Holm-Bonferroni correction. TCRdb took this table from immuneACCESS and kept in-frame rearrangements with V and J called. Such tables lack part of the clones; where checked against another copy, unresolved V genes explain under half of the gap, and the rest is unexplained. V and J calls and clone size are as listed in that table; D and trimming were resolved from the DNA. The sample includes over 20,000 clones, with about 90% observed a single time. 2.5% to 3.5% of the sample goes to the ten largest clones.

Inclusion was restricted to participants for whom at least one PBMC sample before ART initiation and at least two post-ART samples were available. All participants with HIV were treated in the United States of America. Before DNA extraction, cryopreserved samples of about 0.9-10 million PBMC were thawed and then washed. At the time of the earliest PBMC sample for each participant with HIV, ages ranged from about 23 to 60 years. Per participant, PBMC samples came from 1-4 timepoints prior to ART initiation and 2-8 timepoints following ART initiation, for a median of 7 samples. Serial HIV viral load, CD4+ T-cell count, ART history and demographic data were obtained for every participant. Genomic DNA was extracted from unsorted PBMC with a Qiagen kit on a QIAcube, with processing performed in batches of 12 samples. Here is what the overall study found, with its caveats: Inferences about post-ART repertoire changes were limited because no data were available on ART adherence, viral resistance or therapy changes. Expanded TRB clones identified before ART initiation dominated the repertoire at all time points, although this dominance fluctuated and declined in many PLHIV after ART. Because pre-ART samples had limited cell numbers, unsorted PBMC were profiled rather than sorted CD4+ and CD8+ T cells. ART initiation was associated with a significant increase in TRB diversity, but diversity stayed significantly below transplant donor controls even after long-term ART. Compared with controls, HIV repertoires had narrower CDR3 length ranges, and the network structure pointed to an antigen-experienced repertoire that shifted only slightly toward naive after ART. Samples dated from the mid-2000s to the late 2010s, and the ART regimens used may be less effective than current ones. Owing to limited PBMC availability, only the TCR beta chain was sequenced, without alpha chain pairing.

The V and J genes are TRBV13 and TRBJ2-2, with the D gene too uncertain to name. The sequenced sample was unsorted PBMCs, obtained approximately 2.6 years after starting antiretroviral therapy. The clonotype originates from a woman in her forties or fifties with HIV. The DNA sequence is TGTGCCAGCAGCTTTGTGGGTAGTAGGACCGGGGAGCTGTTTTTT. Protein translation: CASSFVGSRTGELFF.